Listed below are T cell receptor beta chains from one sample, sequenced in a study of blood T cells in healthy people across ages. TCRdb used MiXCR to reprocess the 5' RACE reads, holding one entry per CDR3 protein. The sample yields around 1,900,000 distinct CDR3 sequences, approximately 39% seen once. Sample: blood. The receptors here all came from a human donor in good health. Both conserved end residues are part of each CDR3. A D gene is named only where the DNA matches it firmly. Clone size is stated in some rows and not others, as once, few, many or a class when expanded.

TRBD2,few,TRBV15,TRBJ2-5,TGTGCCACCAGCAGAGGGGGACTAGCGGGGAAAGAGACCCAGTACTTC,CATSRGGLAGKETQYF
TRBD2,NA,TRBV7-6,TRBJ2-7,TGTGCCTGCAGCCTAGCGGCCGGGACCCGCGAGCAGTACTTC,CACSLAAGTREQYF
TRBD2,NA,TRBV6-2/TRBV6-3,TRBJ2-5,TGTGCCAGCAGGGCTGGACTAGCGGACCAAGAGACCCAGTACTTC,CASRAGLADQETQYF
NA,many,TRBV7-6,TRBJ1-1,TGTGCCAGCAGCCCAACCACTGAAGCTTTCTTT,CASSPTTEAFF
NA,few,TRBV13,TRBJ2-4,TGTGCCAGCAAGGGCGGAGGGGAGCAGTACTTC,CASKGGGEQYF
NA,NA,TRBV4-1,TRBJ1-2,TGCGCCAGCAGCCCCTACGGGGGCAGGGGCTATGGCTACACCTTC,CASSPYGGRGYGYTF
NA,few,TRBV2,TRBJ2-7,TGTGCCAGCAAGGGTCCTTCCTACGAGCAGTACTTC,CASKGPSYEQYF
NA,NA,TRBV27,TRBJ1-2,TGTGCCAGCACGAGAGGTATCGGCTATGGCTACACCTTC,CASTRGIGYGYTF
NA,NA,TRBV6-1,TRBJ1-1,TGTGCCAGCCAACTCGCCCCTATGAACACTGAAGCTTTCTTT,CASQLAPMNTEAFF
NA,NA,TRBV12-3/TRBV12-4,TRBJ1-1,TGTGCCAGCAGTTTAGGGGGGCGGACTGTGAACACTGAAGCTTTCTTT,CASSLGGRTVNTEAFF
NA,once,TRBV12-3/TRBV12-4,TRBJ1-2,TGTGCCAGCAGTGTCAGGGTTGTTGGCTATGGCTACACCTTC,CASSVRVVGYGYTF
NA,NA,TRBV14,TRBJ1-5,TGTGCCAGCAGCCAGCAAACAGGGTGCGGGATCTATAGCAATCAGCCCCAGCATTTT,CASSQQTGCGIYSNQPQHF
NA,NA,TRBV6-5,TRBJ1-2,TGTGCCAGCAGTTCATCCGAGGGACCTTATGGCTACACCTTC,CASSSSEGPYGYTF
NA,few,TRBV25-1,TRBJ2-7,TGTGCCAGCAGTGAATACCACGAGCAGTACTTC,CASSEYHEQYF
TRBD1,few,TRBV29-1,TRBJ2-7,TGCAGCGTTGAGAACTGGACAGGGCAGGACGAGCAGTACTTC,CSVENWTGQDEQYF
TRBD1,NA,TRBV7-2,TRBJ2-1,TGTGCCAGCGGCTCGACAGGGCCCAATGAGCAGTTCTTC,CASGSTGPNEQFF
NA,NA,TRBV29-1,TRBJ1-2,TGCAGCGTCTTACCTACCGGGGACAATAGTGGCTACACCTTC,CSVLPTGDNSGYTF
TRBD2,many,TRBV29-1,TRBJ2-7,TGCAGCGTTGGGACTAGCGGACTCTACGAGCAGTACTTC,CSVGTSGLYEQYF
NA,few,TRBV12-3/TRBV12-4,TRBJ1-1,TGTGCCAGCAGTTTTAATCAAAACACTGAAGCTTTCTTT,CASSFNQNTEAFF
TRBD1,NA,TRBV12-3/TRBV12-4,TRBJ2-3,TGTGCCAGCAGTTTAGGAACAGGGGGCGTTACGCAGTATTTT,CASSLGTGGVTQYF
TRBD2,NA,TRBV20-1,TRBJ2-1,TGCAGTGCTAGAGCCAGCGGGTTAGGACTAGCGGGGGAGACGGGGTCCTACAATGAGCAGTTCTTC,CSARASGLGLAGETGSYNEQFF
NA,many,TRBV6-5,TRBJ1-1,TGTGCCAGCAGTTACGAACAGGGAAGTGAAGCTTTCTTT,CASSYEQGSEAFF
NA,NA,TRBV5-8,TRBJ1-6,TGTGCCAGCAGCCCCCGGACACGCAATAATTCACCCCTCCACTTT,CASSPRTRNNSPLHF